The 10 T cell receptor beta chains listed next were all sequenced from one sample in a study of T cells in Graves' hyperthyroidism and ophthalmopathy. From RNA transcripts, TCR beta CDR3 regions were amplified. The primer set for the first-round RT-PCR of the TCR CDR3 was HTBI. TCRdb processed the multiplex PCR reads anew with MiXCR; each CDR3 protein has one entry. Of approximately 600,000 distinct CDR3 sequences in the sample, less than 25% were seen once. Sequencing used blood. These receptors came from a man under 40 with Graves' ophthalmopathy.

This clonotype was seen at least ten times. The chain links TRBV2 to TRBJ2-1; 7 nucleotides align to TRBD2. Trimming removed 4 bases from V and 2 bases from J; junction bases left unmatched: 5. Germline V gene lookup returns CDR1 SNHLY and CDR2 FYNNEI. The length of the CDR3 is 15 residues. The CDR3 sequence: CASSAKRETYNEQFF. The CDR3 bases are TGTGCCAGCAGTGCGAAGCGGGAAACCTACAATGAGCAGTTCTTC.

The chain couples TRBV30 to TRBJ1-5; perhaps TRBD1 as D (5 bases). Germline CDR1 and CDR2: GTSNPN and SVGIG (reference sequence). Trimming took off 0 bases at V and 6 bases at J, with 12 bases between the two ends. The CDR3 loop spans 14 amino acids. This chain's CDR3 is CAWSVRGGVQPQHF. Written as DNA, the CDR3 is TGTGCCTGGAGTGTACGTGGGGGGGTTCAGCCCCAGCATTTT.

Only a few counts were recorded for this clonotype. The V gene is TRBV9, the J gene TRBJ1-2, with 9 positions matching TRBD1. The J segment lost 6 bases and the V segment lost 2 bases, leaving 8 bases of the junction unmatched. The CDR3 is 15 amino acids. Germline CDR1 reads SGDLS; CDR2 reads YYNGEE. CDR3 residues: CASSVAGTGLNGYTF. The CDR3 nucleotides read TGTGCCAGCAGCGTGGCCGGGACAGGGCTTAATGGCTACACCTTC.

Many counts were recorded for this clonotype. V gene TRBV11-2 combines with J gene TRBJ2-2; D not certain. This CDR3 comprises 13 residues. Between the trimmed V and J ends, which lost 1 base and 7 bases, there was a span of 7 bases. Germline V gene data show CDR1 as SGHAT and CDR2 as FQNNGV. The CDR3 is CASSLAVFGELFF. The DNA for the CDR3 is TGTGCCAGCAGCTTAGCGGTGTTCGGGGAGCTGTTTTTT. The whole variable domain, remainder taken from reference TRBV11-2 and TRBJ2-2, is EAGVAQSPRYKIIEKRQSVAFWCNPISGHATLYWYQQILGQGPKLLIQFQNNGVVDDSQLPKDRFSAERLKGVDSTLKIQPAKLEDSAVYLCASSLAVFGELFFGEGSRLTVL.

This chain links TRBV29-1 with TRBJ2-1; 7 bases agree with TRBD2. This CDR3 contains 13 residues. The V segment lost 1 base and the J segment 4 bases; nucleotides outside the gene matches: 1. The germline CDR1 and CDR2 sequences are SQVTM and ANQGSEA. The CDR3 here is CSVEGTSYNEQFF. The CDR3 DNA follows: TGCAGCGTTGAAGGGACTAGTTACAATGAGCAGTTCTTC.

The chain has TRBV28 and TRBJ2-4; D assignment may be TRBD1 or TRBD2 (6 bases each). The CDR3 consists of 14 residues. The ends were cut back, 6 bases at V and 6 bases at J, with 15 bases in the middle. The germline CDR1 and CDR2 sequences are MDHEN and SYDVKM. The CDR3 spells CASSPDRRGNIQYF. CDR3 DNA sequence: TGTGCCAGCAGCCCTGACAGGCGGGGAAACATTCAGTACTTC.

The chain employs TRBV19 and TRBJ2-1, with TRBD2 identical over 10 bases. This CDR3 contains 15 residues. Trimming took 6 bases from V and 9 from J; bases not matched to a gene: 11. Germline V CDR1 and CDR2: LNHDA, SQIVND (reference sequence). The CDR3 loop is CASSYPSGSYSEQFF. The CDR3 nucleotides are TGTGCCAGTAGCTACCCTAGCGGGAGTTATTCTGAGCAGTTCTTC. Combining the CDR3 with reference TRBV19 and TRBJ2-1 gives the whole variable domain DGGITQSPKYLFRKEGQNVTLSCEQNLNHDAMYWYRQDPGQGLRLIYYSQIVNDFQKGDIAEGYSVSREKKESFPLTVTSAQKNPTAFYLCASSYPSGSYSEQFFGPGTRLTVL.

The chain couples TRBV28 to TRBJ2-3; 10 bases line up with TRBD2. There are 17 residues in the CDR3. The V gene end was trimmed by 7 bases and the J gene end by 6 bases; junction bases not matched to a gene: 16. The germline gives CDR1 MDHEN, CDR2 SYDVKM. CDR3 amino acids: CASNKSGRAGPGDTQYF. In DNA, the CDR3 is TGTGCCAGCAATAAGAGCGGGAGGGCCGGGCCCGGGGATACGCAGTATTTT.

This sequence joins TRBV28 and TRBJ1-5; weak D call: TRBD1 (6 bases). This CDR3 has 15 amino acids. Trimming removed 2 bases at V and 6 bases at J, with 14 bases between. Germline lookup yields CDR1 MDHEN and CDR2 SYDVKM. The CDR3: CASSLGGTGPQPQHF. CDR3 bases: TGTGCCAGCAGTTTAGGGGGCACCGGACCTCAGCCCCAGCATTTT.

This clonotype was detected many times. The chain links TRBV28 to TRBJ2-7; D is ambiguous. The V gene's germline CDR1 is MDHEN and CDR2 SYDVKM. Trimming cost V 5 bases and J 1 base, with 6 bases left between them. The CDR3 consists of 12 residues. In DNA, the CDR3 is TGTGCCAGCAGTGTTCAGTCCTACGAGCAGTACTTC. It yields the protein CASSVQSYEQYF.